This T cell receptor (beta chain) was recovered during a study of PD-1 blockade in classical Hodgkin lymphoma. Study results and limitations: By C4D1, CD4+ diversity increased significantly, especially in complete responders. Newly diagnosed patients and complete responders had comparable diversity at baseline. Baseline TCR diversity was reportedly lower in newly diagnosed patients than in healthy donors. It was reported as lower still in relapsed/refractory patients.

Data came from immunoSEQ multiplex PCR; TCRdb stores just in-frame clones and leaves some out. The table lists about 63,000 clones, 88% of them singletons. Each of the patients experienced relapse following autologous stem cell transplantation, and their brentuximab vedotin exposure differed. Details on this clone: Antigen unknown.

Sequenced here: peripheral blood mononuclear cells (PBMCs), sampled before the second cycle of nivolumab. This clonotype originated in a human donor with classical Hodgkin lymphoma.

CDR3 sequence reads: CASSEIGQANEKLFF. For the CDR3, the DNA is TGCGCCAGCAGCGAGATTGGACAGGCCAATGAAAAACTGTTTTTT. This chain connects TRBV5-1 to TRBJ1-4; 7 positions agree with TRBD1. From germline, CDR1 is SGHRS and CDR2 YFSETQ. This CDR3 spans 15 amino acids. After removal of 4 bases from V and 5 bases from J, the junction contained 8 bases not matched to a gene.